Presented here are 18 T cell receptor beta chains from one specimen sequenced in a study of OX40 agonist ivuxolimab in advanced cancers. Sequencing used immunoSEQ multiplex PCR; TCRdb keeps in-frame clones, though not all of them. The table records over 75,000 clones, roughly 88% of them present only once. The material sequenced was CD4+ or CD8+ T cells sorted from blood, taken in a trial of the OX40 agonist ivuxolimab. The source is an adult with an advanced solid tumor such as melanoma, head and neck, liver or kidney cancer.

The chain carries TRBV6-1 and TRBJ2-1; 7 bases agree with TRBD1. Trimming at V came to 9 bases and at J to 2 bases, leaving 10 bases not matched to a gene. This CDR3 has 15 residues. Germline V CDR1 and CDR2: MNHNS, SASEGT. This CDR3 is CASILQGLAYNEQFF. The CDR3 region has the DNA TGTGCCAGTATACTACAGGGGCTCGCCTACAATGAGCAGTTCTTC.

The chain employs TRBV2 and TRBJ1-6, with TRBD1 matching 8 bases. Germline CDR1 SNHLY, CDR2 FYNNEI. The CDR3 loop spans 14 amino acids. V lost 3 bases and J lost 9; bases outside the gene matches: 4. The CDR3 DNA follows: TGTGCCAGCAGTGATAGGACAGGGTCTTCACCCCTCCACTTT. Its protein is CASSDRTGSSPLHF.

The chain couples TRBV4-1 to TRBJ1-5, with D uncertain. The germline V and J ends were trimmed by 0 bases and 2 bases, with 8 bases remaining between them. CDR1 is MGHRA, CDR2 YSYEKL, per germline. This CDR3 spans 15 amino acids. CDR3 sequence: CASSQEWLGNQPQHF. In DNA form, the CDR3 reads TGCGCCAGCAGCCAAGAATGGCTTGGCAATCAGCCCCAGCATTTT.

This clone has just a few counts. The rearrangement uses TRBV6-1 and TRBJ2-3; D unclear. This CDR3 comprises 15 residues. V gave up 4 bases and J gave up 6 bases, with 17 bases separating them. Germline V gene sequence: CDR1 MNHNS, CDR2 SASEGT. CDR3 sequence (DNA): TGTGCCAGCAGTGGTGAAGGGCGATACATCGATACGCAGTATTTT. Its protein product is CASSGEGRYIDTQYF.

The chain combines TRBV28 with TRBJ2-3; 12 bases match TRBD2. The CDR3 has 15 residues. After removal of 5 bases from V and 2 bases from J, the junction contained 2 bases not matched to a gene. CDR1 and CDR2 from the germline V gene are MDHEN and SYDVKM. The CDR3 coding sequence is TGTGCCAGCAGTACTAGCGGGAGGCCCACAGATACGCAGTATTTT. It specifies CASSTSGRPTDTQYF. The complete variable domain, with remaining parts taken from reference TRBV28 and TRBJ2-3, reads DVKVTQSSRYLVKRTGEKVFLECVQDMDHENMFWYRQDPGLGLRLIYFSYDVKMKEKGDIPEGYSVSREKKERFSLILESASTNQTSMYLCASSTSGRPTDTQYFGPGTRLTVL.

CDR3 nucleotide sequence: TGTGCCAGCAGCTTAGATAGCGGGGGGGCGATCTACAATGAGCAGTTCTTC. This encodes CASSLDSGGAIYNEQFF. The chain uses TRBV7-2 and TRBJ2-1; 11 nucleotides line up with TRBD2. The CDR3 contains 17 residues. The germline V gene has CDR1 SGHTA and CDR2 FQGNSA. Unmatched junction bases numbered 5, after V lost 1 base and J lost 3 bases.

This chain joins TRBV9 and TRBJ2-7, with D possibly being TRBD1 or TRBD2 (5 bases each). The CDR3 is made up of 16 amino acids. Germline CDR1 and CDR2: SGDLS and YYNGEE. V was clipped by 0 bases and J by 6 bases, with 19 bases between them. The CDR3 reads CASSVGVVTRGSEQYF. The CDR3 bases are TGTGCCAGCAGCGTAGGGGTAGTTACGAGGGGATCCGAGCAGTACTTC. Looking up the rest from reference TRBV9 and TRBJ2-7 gives the full variable domain: DSGVTQTPKHLITATGQRVTLRCSPRSGDLSVYWYQQSLDQGLQFLIQYYNGEERAKGNILERFSAQQFPDLHSELNLSSLELGDSALYFCASSVGVVTRGSEQYFGPGTRLTVT.

The chain uses TRBV4-1 and TRBJ2-7, with 7 bases lining up with TRBD1. The germline V gene has CDR1 MGHRA and CDR2 YSYEKL. The CDR3 extends over 15 amino acids. V was clipped by 2 bases and J by 7 bases; unmatched bases: 11. CDR3 residues: CASSQPTRTGREQYF. The CDR3, as DNA: TGCGCCAGCAGCCAACCCACGAGGACAGGAAGGGAGCAGTACTTC.

The CDR3 here is CASSPVSGTGVNTEAFF. In DNA, the CDR3 is TGTGCCAGCAGCCCGGTGTCCGGGACAGGGGTGAACACTGAAGCTTTCTTT. The chain carries TRBV5-6 and TRBJ1-1; 10 bases match TRBD1. Germline V lookup: CDR1 SGHDT, CDR2 YYEEEE. The CDR3 spans 17 residues. The J segment lost 0 bases and the V segment lost 4 bases, leaving 9 bases of the junction unmatched.

This chain links TRBV7-3 with TRBJ1-4, with 9 bases lining up with TRBD1. CDR3 length equals 13 residues. Germline V gives CDR1 SGHTA, CDR2 FQGTGA. Unmatched junction bases numbered 1, after V lost 5 bases and J lost 6 bases. CDR3 protein: CASSTGGYEKLFF. CDR3 nucleotide sequence: TGTGCCAGCAGCACAGGGGGCTATGAAAAACTGTTTTTT.

J is TRBJ1-4 and V is TRBV13, with TRBD1 identical over 7 bases. Germline V gene data show CDR1 as PRHDT and CDR2 as FYEKMQ (reference sequence). The trim removed 5 bases at V and 12 bases at J, leaving 15 bases unmatched. CDR3 size: 15 residues. Written as DNA, the CDR3 is TGTGCCAGCAGCATTGGGACGGAGATAAGGGGGCAACTGTTTTTT. Translating gives CASSIGTEIRGQLFF.

The V gene is TRBV29-1, the J gene TRBJ1-2; D remains unclear. V lost 4 bases and J 4 bases, leaving 7 bases between the germline ends. The CDR3 has 11 residues. Germline CDR1 is SQVTM and CDR2 is ANQGSEA. CDR3 amino acids: CSVGGAYGYTF. CDR3 DNA sequence: TGCAGCGTTGGTGGCGCCTATGGCTACACCTTC. Looking up the rest from reference TRBV29-1 and TRBJ1-2 gives the full variable domain: SAVISQKPSRDICQRGTSLTIQCQVDSQVTMMFWYRQQPGQSLTLIATANQGSEATYESGFVIDKFPISRPNLTFSTLTVSNMSPEDSSIYLCSVGGAYGYTFGSGTRLTVV.

The rearrangement joins TRBV28 to TRBJ2-7; D gene uncertain. The CDR3 spans 13 residues. Trimming pared 2 bases from V and 2 bases from J, leaving 7 bases between. Germline V gene data show CDR1 as MDHEN and CDR2 as SYDVKM. The CDR3 DNA reads TGTGCCAGCAGTTTACCACAGACCTACGAGCAGTACTTC. It codes for CASSLPQTYEQYF.

The chain combines TRBV11-2 with TRBJ1-1; no definite D call. The germline gives CDR1 SGHAT, CDR2 FQNNGV. Trimming cost V 3 bases and J 2 bases, with 4 bases left between them. The CDR3 has 12 residues. CDR3 DNA: TGTGCCAGCAGCTTCGGAAACACTGAAGCTTTCTTT. Translating it yields CASSFGNTEAFF.

The chain couples TRBV4-3 to TRBJ2-1, with a tentative D call TRBD2 (5 bases). The CDR3 has 16 residues. Trimming removed 3 bases at V and 1 base at J, with 13 bases between. Germline V gene data show CDR1 as LGHNA and CDR2 as YSLEER. Here the CDR3 reads CASSQALDVSYNEQFF. CDR3 nucleotides: TGCGCCAGCAGCCAGGCACTAGATGTATCCTACAATGAGCAGTTCTTC.

The chain employs TRBV5-1 and TRBJ1-3; a possible D gene is TRBD1 (6 bases). The CDR3 is 14 amino acids. V lost 4 bases, J lost 1 base, and 9 bases lay in between. The V gene's germline CDR1 is SGHRS and CDR2 YFSETQ. For the CDR3, the DNA is TGCGCCAGCAGCACACAGGGATCTGGAAACACCATATATTTT. This encodes CASSTQGSGNTIYF.

The chain recombines TRBV11-3 with TRBJ2-5, with 8 positions matching TRBD2. This CDR3 is 15 amino acids long. V gave up 1 base and J gave up 1 base; unmatched junction bases: 2. Germline values: CDR1 SGHNT, CDR2 YENEEA. The CDR3 region is CASSLGLAGQETQYF. CDR3 nucleotides: TGTGCCAGCAGCTTAGGGCTAGCGGGCCAAGAGACCCAGTACTTC.

The chain is built from TRBV19 and TRBJ1-4, with TRBD1 identical over 9 bases. This CDR3 is 13 amino acids long. The germline gives CDR1 LNHDA, CDR2 SQIVND (reference sequence). V was pared by 6 bases and J by 7 bases, with 3 bases of the junction left unmatched. The CDR3 region is CASRTGGGEKLFF. CDR3 coding DNA: TGTGCCAGTAGGACAGGGGGAGGTGAAAAACTGTTTTTT.